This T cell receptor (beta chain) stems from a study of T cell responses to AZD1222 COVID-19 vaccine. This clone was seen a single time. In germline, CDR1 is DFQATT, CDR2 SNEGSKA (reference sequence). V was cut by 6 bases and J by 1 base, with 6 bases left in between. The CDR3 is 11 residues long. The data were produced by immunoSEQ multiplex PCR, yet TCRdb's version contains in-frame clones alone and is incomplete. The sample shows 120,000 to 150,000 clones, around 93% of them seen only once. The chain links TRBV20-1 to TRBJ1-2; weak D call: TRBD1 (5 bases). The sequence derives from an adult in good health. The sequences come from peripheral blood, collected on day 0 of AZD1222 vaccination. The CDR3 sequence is CSADSNYGYTF. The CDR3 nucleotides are TGCAGTGCCGACAGTAACTATGGCTACACCTTC.